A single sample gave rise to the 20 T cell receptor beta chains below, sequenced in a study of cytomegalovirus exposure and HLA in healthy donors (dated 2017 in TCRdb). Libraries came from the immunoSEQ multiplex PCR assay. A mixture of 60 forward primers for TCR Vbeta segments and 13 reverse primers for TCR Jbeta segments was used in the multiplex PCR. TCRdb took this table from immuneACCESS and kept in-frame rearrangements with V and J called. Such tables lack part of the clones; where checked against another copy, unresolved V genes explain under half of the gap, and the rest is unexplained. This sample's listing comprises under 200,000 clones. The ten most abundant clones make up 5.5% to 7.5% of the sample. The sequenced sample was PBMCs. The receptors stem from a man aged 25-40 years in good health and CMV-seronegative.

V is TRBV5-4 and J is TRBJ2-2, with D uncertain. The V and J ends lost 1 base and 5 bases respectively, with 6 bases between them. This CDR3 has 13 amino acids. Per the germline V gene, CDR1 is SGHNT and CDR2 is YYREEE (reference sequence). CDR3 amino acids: CASSLSRTGELFF. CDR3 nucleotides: TGTGCCAGCAGCTTGTCCAGGACCGGGGAGCTGTTTTTT.

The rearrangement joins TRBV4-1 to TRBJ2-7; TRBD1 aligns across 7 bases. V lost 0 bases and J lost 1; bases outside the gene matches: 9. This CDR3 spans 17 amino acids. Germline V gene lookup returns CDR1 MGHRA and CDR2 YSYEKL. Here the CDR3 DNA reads TGCGCCAGCAGCCAAGACCAGGGGGACGGGATTTCCTACGAGCAGTACTTC. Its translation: CASSQDQGDGISYEQYF.

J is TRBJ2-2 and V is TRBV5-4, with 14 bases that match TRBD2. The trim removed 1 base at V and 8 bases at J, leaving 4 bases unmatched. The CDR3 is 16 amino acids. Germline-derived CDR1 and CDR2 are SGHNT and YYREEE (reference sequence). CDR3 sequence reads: CASSLRLAGGYGELFF. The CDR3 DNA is TGTGCCAGCAGCTTGCGACTAGCGGGAGGGTATGGGGAGCTGTTTTTT.

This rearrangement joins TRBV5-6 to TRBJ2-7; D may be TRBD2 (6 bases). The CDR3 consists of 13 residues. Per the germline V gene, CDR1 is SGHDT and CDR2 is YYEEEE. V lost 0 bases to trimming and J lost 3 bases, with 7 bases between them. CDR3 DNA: TGTGCCAGCAGCTTGGGACTAGACTACGAGCAGTACTTC. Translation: CASSLGLDYEQYF. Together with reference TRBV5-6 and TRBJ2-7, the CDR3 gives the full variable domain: DAGVTQSPTHLIKTRGQQVTLRCSPKSGHDTVSWYQQALGQGPQFIFQYYEEEERQRGNFPDRFSGHQFPNYSSELNVNALLLGDSALYLCASSLGLDYEQYFGPGTRLTVT.

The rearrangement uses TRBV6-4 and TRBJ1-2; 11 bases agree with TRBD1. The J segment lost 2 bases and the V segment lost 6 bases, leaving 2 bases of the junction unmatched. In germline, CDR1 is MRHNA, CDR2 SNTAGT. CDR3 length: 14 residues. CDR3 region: CASRRDRGNYGYTF. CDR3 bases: TGTGCCAGCAGACGGGACAGGGGGAACTATGGCTACACCTTC.

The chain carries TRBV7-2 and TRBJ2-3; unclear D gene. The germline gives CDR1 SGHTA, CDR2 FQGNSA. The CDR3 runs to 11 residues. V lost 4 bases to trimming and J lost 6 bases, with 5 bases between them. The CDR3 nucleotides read TGTGCCAGCAGCTCCGAGGATACGCAGTATTTT. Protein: CASSSEDTQYF.

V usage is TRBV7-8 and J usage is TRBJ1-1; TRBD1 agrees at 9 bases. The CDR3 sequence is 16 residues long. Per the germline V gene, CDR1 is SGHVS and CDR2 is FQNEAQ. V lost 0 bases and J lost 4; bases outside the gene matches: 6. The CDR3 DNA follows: TGTGCCAGCAGCTTAGCGCAGCCGACAGGGGGCACTGAAGCTTTCTTT. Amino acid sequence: CASSLAQPTGGTEAFF.

Here the CDR3 reads CAISESLGLAGLSSYNEQFF. Here the CDR3 DNA reads TGTGCCATCAGTGAGTCGCTCGGACTAGCGGGTCTTTCCTCCTACAATGAGCAGTTCTTC. The chain carries TRBV10-3 and TRBJ2-1, with 11 bases aligning to TRBD2. The CDR3 length is 20 residues. Germline CDR1 reads ENHRY; CDR2 reads SYGVKD. The V and J ends lost 0 bases and 0 bases, in that order; junction bases with no gene match: 10.

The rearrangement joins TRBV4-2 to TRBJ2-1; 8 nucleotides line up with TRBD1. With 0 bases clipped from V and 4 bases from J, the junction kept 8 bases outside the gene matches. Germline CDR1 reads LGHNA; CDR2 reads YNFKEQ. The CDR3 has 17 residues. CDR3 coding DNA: TGTGCCAGCAGCCAAGACGTCAGGGGGCTATTGTACAATGAGCAGTTCTTC. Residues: CASSQDVRGLLYNEQFF.

As DNA, the CDR3 is TGTGCCAGCAGCTTAGTGGCCAGGGAAAACATTCAGTACTTC. It encodes CASSLVARENIQYF. The rearrangement uses TRBV7-8 and TRBJ2-4; tentative D call: TRBD1 (5 bases). Per the germline V gene, CDR1 is SGHVS and CDR2 is FQNEAQ. V was pared by 1 base and J by 5 bases, with 9 bases between. The CDR3 consists of 14 residues. Full variable domain (remainder filled in from reference TRBV7-8 and TRBJ2-4): GAGVSQSPRYKVAKRGQDVALRCDPISGHVSLFWYQQALGQGPEFLTYFQNEAQLDKSGLPSDRFFAERPEGSVSTLKIQRTQQEDSAVYLCASSLVARENIQYFGAGTRLSVL.

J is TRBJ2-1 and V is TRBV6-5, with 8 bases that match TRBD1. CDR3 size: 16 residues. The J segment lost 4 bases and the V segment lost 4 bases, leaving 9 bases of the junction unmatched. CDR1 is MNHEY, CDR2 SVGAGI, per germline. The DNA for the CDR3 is TGTGCCAGCAGTTCTTCTCCAGGGGGCCGATACAATGAGCAGTTCTTC. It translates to CASSSSPGGRYNEQFF.

The CDR3 DNA follows: TGTGCCAGCTCACCAAAACGGGTCGGGACAGGGGAAATGCGGACTGAAGCTTTCTTT. Translating it yields CASSPKRVGTGEMRTEAFF. The V and J genes are TRBV18 and TRBJ1-1, with 10 bases fitting TRBD1. The germline gives CDR1 KGHSH, CDR2 LQKENI. CDR3 size: 19 residues. The ends lost 2 bases at V and 5 bases at J; junction bases unmatched: 17.

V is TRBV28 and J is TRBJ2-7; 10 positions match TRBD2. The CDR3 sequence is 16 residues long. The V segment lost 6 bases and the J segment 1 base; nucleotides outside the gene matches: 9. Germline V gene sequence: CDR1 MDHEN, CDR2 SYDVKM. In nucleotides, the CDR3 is TGTGCCAGCAGCAGTCTAGCGGGAGCCCAATCCTACGAGCAGTACTTC. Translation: CASSSLAGAQSYEQYF. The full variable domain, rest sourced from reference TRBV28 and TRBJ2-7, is DVKVTQSSRYLVKRTGEKVFLECVQDMDHENMFWYRQDPGLGLRLIYFSYDVKMKEKGDIPEGYSVSREKKERFSLILESASTNQTSMYLCASSSLAGAQSYEQYFGPGTRLTVT.

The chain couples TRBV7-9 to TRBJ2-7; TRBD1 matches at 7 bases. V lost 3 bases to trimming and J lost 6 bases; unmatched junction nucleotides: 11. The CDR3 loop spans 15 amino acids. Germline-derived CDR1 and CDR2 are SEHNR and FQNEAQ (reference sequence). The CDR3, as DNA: TGTGCCAGCAGCTTGGGACAGTCGACCGTAAGCGAGCAGTACTTC. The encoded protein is CASSLGQSTVSEQYF.

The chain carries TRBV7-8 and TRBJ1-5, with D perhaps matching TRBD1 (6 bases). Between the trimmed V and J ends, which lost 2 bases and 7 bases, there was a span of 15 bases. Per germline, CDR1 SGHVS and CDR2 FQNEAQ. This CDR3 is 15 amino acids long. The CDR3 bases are TGTGCCAGCAGCTTAACGGTACAGGGCCACCAGCCCCAGCATTTT. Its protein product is CASSLTVQGHQPQHF.

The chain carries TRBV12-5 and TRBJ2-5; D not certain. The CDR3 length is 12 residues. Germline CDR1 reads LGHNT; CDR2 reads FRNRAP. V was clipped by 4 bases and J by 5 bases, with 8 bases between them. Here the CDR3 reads CASGSDGETQYF. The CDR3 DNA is TGTGCTAGTGGTTCCGACGGGGAGACCCAGTACTTC. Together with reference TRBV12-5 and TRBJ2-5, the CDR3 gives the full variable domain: DARVTQTPRHKVTEMGQEVTMRCQPILGHNTVFWYRQTMMQGLELLAYFRNRAPLDDSGMPKDRFSAEMPDATLATLKIQPSEPRDSAVYFCASGSDGETQYFGPGTRLLVL.

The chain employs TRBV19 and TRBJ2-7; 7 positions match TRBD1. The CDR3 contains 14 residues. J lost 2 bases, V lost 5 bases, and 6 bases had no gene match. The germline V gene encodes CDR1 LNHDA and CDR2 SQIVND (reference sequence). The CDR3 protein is CASSPRDSPYEQYF. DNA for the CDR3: TGTGCCAGTAGTCCCCGGGACAGTCCCTACGAGCAGTACTTC.

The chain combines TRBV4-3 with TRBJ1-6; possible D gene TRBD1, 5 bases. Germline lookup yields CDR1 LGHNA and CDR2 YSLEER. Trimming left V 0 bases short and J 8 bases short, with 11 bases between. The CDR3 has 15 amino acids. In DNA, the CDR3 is TGCGCCAGCAGCCAAGAGTCAGGGTTTCATTCACCCCTCCACTTT. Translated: CASSQESGFHSPLHF.

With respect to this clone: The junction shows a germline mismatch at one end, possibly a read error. The DNA for the CDR3 is TGTGCCAGCAGCCAATCTAGTTCGGGACAGAGCTTC. Translating gives CASSQSSSGQSF. The chain combines TRBV16 with TRBJ1-2; 7 nucleotides align to TRBD1. The germline CDR1 and CDR2 sequences are KGHSY and FQNENV. This CDR3 spans 12 amino acids.

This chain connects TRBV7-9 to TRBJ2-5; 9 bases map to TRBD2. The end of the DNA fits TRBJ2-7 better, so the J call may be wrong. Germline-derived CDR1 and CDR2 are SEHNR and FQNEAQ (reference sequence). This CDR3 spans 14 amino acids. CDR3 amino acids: CASSSTSGAYEQYF. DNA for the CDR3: TGTGCCAGCAGCTCGACTAGCGGTGCCTACGAGCAGTACTTC.